Listed below are T cell receptor beta chains from one sample, sequenced in a study of T cells in Graves' hyperthyroidism and ophthalmopathy. TCRdb passed the multiplex PCR reads through MiXCR, listing each CDR3 protein once. The sample consists of approximately 250,000 distinct CDR3 sequences, roughly 22% of them appearing once. The specimen was blood. The receptors derive from a woman aged 35 to 49 with Graves' ophthalmopathy. Both conserved end residues are part of each CDR3. D genes are given only for firm matches. Part of the rows lack a size; the others show once, few, many or a class for expanded clones.

j_call: TRBJ1-3; d_call: -; v_call: TRBV18; clone_size: many; cdr3_aa: CASSPVDHAGNTIYF; cdr3_nt: TGTGCCAGCTCGCCGGTGGACCACGCTGGAAACACCATATATTTT
j_call: TRBJ2-7; d_call: -; v_call: TRBV5-1; clone_size: -; cdr3_aa: CASSWVPQSYEQSF; cdr3_nt: TGCGCCAGCAGCTGGGTGCCACAGTCCTACGAGCAGTCCTTC
j_call: TRBJ1-5; d_call: -; v_call: TRBV20-1; clone_size: -; cdr3_aa: CSARAGGHQPQHF; cdr3_nt: TGCAGTGCTAGGGCAGGTGGTCATCAGCCCCAGCATTTT
j_call: TRBJ2-6; d_call: TRBD1; v_call: TRBV28; clone_size: -; cdr3_aa: CASSGNRDRGTGANVLTF; cdr3_nt: TGTGCCAGCAGTGGAAACCGGGACAGGGGGACTGGGGCCAACGTCCTGACTTTC
j_call: TRBJ1-1; d_call: -; v_call: TRBV3-1; clone_size: many; cdr3_aa: CASSQDPRVINTEAFF; cdr3_nt: TGTGCCAGCAGCCAAGACCCCAGGGTGATCAACACTGAAGCTTTCTTT
j_call: TRBJ2-7; d_call: -; v_call: TRBV12-3/TRBV12-4; clone_size: many; cdr3_aa: CASSLGTVYYEQYF; cdr3_nt: TGTGCCAGCAGTTTAGGGACAGTCTACTACGAGCAGTACTTC
j_call: TRBJ1-1; d_call: TRBD1; v_call: TRBV12-3/TRBV12-4; clone_size: -; cdr3_aa: CASSFTGGLRGTEAFF; cdr3_nt: TGTGCCAGCAGTTTCACAGGGGGCTTACGGGGTACTGAAGCTTTCTTT
j_call: TRBJ1-5; d_call: -; v_call: TRBV10-3; clone_size: many; cdr3_aa: CAISEGSNQPQHF; cdr3_nt: TGTGCCATCAGTGAGGGGAGCAATCAGCCCCAGCATTTT
j_call: TRBJ2-2; d_call: -; v_call: TRBV6-4; clone_size: many; cdr3_aa: CASGTSNTGELFF; cdr3_nt: TGTGCCAGCGGAACTTCGAACACCGGGGAGCTGTTTTTT
j_call: TRBJ1-1; d_call: -; v_call: TRBV6-5; clone_size: few; cdr3_aa: CASSYGGETEAFF; cdr3_nt: TGTGCCAGCAGTTACGGGGGGGAGACTGAAGCTTTCTTT
j_call: TRBJ2-7; d_call: TRBD2; v_call: TRBV11-2; clone_size: many; cdr3_aa: CASSFGGGPGTLHYEQYF; cdr3_nt: TGTGCCAGCAGCTTCGGGGGGGGTCCCGGGACACTCCACTACGAGCAGTACTTC
j_call: TRBJ2-5; d_call: TRBD2; v_call: TRBV2; clone_size: many; cdr3_aa: CASSDVGLAEETQYF; cdr3_nt: TGTGCCAGCAGTGATGTAGGGCTAGCGGAAGAGACCCAGTACTTC
j_call: TRBJ1-5; d_call: -; v_call: TRBV20-1; clone_size: many; cdr3_aa: CSATGQTSNQPQHF; cdr3_nt: TGCAGTGCAACAGGACAGACTAGCAATCAGCCCCAGCATTTT
j_call: TRBJ1-2; d_call: TRBD1; v_call: TRBV6-1; clone_size: many; cdr3_aa: CASSEAGTGRYGYTF; cdr3_nt: TGTGCCAGCAGTGAAGCGGGGACAGGGCGGTATGGCTACACCTTC
j_call: TRBJ1-5; d_call: -; v_call: TRBV6-5; clone_size: many; cdr3_aa: CASNWGVRYSNQPQHF; cdr3_nt: TGTGCCAGCAATTGGGGCGTAAGATATAGCAATCAGCCCCAGCATTTT
j_call: TRBJ2-7; d_call: -; v_call: TRBV2; clone_size: many; cdr3_aa: CASNRGQGTYEQYF; cdr3_nt: TGTGCCAGCAACCGCGGTCAGGGCACCTACGAGCAGTACTTC
j_call: TRBJ1-5; d_call: TRBD1; v_call: TRBV11-2; clone_size: -; cdr3_aa: CASSPEWAGGRQPQHF; cdr3_nt: TGTGCCAGCAGCCCCGAGTGGGCAGGGGGCCGGCAGCCCCAGCATTTT
j_call: TRBJ2-5; d_call: TRBD2; v_call: TRBV20-1; clone_size: many; cdr3_aa: CSARGTSEKTQYF; cdr3_nt: TGCAGTGCTCGCGGGACTAGCGAAAAGACCCAGTACTTC
j_call: TRBJ1-1; d_call: -; v_call: TRBV7-9; clone_size: many; cdr3_aa: CASSHMNTEAFF; cdr3_nt: TGTGCCAGCAGCCATATGAACACTGAAGCTTTCTTT
j_call: TRBJ1-2; d_call: -; v_call: TRBV24-1; clone_size: -; cdr3_aa: CATSTGTNYGYTF; cdr3_nt: TGTGCCACAAGCACCGGGACTAACTATGGCTACACCTTC
j_call: TRBJ1-1; d_call: -; v_call: TRBV4-2; clone_size: many; cdr3_aa: CASSQEEWRGAFF; cdr3_nt: TGTGCCAGCAGCCAAGAGGAGTGGAGAGGAGCTTTCTTT
j_call: TRBJ2-7; d_call: TRBD2; v_call: TRBV2; clone_size: many; cdr3_aa: CASRAMGLAGYYEQYF; cdr3_nt: TGTGCCAGCAGAGCCATGGGACTAGCGGGATACTACGAGCAGTACTTC
j_call: TRBJ2-7; d_call: TRBD2; v_call: TRBV28; clone_size: many; cdr3_aa: CASNLDREATYEQYF; cdr3_nt: TGTGCCAGCAACTTAGACCGGGAGGCAACCTACGAGCAGTACTTC
j_call: TRBJ1-2; d_call: -; v_call: TRBV5-1; clone_size: many; cdr3_aa: CASSRDGQGPDYTF; cdr3_nt: TGCGCCAGCAGCAGGGACGGGCAGGGACCCGACTACACCTTC